Following are 13 T cell receptor beta chains from one sample sequenced in a study of shared clonotypes between healthy human individuals (dated by TCRdb to the early 2020s). The method was the immunoSEQ multiplex PCR assay. TCRdb carries this immuneACCESS record with in-frame sequences only. Its versions omit some clonotypes, under half of them owing to an unresolved V gene in the studies checked, with the rest unexplained. Across this sample there are approximately 2.1 million clones, with approximately 95% seen only once. The ten largest clones add up to under 0.45% of the sample. Sequenced sample: naive CD4+ T cells from PBMCs. This specimen's cell subset or site label, interpreted: CD45RA+ positively selected. The receptors were gathered from a man younger than 35 in good health. Some clones in this sample may be carry-over from other donors' samples.

This chain uses TRBV5-1 with TRBJ1-4; 12 nucleotides align to TRBD1. J was trimmed by 11 bases and V by 3 bases; bases with no gene match: 5. Germline V gene lookup returns CDR1 SGHRS and CDR2 YFSETQ. The CDR3 has 14 amino acids. Here the CDR3 reads CASSSRDRGRKLFF. The CDR3 bases are TGCGCCAGCAGCTCCCGGGACAGGGGGCGCAAACTGTTTTTT.

V and J are TRBV7-8 and TRBJ1-5, with D perhaps matching TRBD1 (5 bases). The CDR3 runs to 14 residues. The V end lost 3 bases, the J end lost 2 bases, and 8 bases lay between the germline ends. Germline-derived CDR1 and CDR2 are SGHVS and FQNEAQ. The CDR3 DNA sequence: TGTGCCAGCAGCTTTGGGGCTCGCAATCAGCCCCAGCATTTT. Translating it yields CASSFGARNQPQHF. Full variable domain (remainder filled in from reference TRBV7-8 and TRBJ1-5): GAGVSQSPRYKVAKRGQDVALRCDPISGHVSLFWYQQALGQGPEFLTYFQNEAQLDKSGLPSDRFFAERPEGSVSTLKIQRTQQEDSAVYLCASSFGARNQPQHFGDGTRLSIL.

Concerning this clone itself: Other nucleotide sequences in the sample specify the same CDR3. The chain links TRBV5-1 to TRBJ2-7; TRBD2 matches 11 bases. The CDR3 contains 15 residues. The germline gives CDR1 SGHRS, CDR2 YFSETQ. The trim removed 2 bases at V and 3 bases at J, leaving 4 bases unmatched. The CDR3 DNA reads TGCGCCAGCAGCTTCGGGCTAGCGGGGGGCTACGAGCAGTACTTC. It codes for CASSFGLAGGYEQYF.

This clone has just a few counts. The rearrangement links TRBV4-1 to TRBJ1-2; D remains unclear. V lost 4 bases, J lost 5 bases, and 17 bases lay in between. The CDR3 has 15 amino acids. The V gene's germline CDR1 is MGHRA and CDR2 YSYEKL. CDR3 DNA: TGCGCCAGCAGCCTCCAGGATCAGGTTGGATATGGCTACACCTTC. As protein: CASSLQDQVGYGYTF.

This chain connects TRBV5-4 to TRBJ1-1; maybe TRBD1 (5 bases). The CDR3 spans 14 residues. CDR1 is SGHNT and CDR2 is YYREEE in the germline V gene (reference sequence). Trimming took 4 bases from V and 1 from J, leaving 11 bases between them. CDR3 DNA sequence: TGTGCCAGCAGCATGGCAGGGAGGAACACTGAAGCTTTCTTT. Protein sequence: CASSMAGRNTEAFF.

As concerns this clone: Additional DNA sequences in this sample encode the identical CDR3. This rearrangement joins TRBV28 to TRBJ1-3; D is uncertain. V lost 5 bases to trimming and J lost 4 bases, with 9 bases between them. This CDR3 comprises 13 residues. Germline CDR1 and CDR2: MDHEN and SYDVKM. The CDR3 nucleotides read TGTGCCAGCAGTCCCCCGGGAGGAAACACCATATATTTT. It codes for CASSPPGGNTIYF.

The chain recombines TRBV19 with TRBJ2-3, with D possibly being TRBD1 or TRBD2 (5 bases each). V was shortened by 3 bases and J by 0 bases, with 10 bases between the two germline ends. Germline CDR1 is LNHDA and CDR2 is SQIVND (reference sequence). The CDR3 spans 15 residues. The CDR3 region is CASSIRDGSTDTQYF. CDR3 DNA sequence: TGTGCCAGTAGTATCCGGGACGGTAGCACAGATACGCAGTATTTT.

Comment on this clone: The same CDR3 arises from other DNA sequences in this sample as well. The chain employs TRBV11-2 and TRBJ2-1; 11 positions agree with TRBD2. This CDR3 has 15 amino acids. J gave up 9 bases and V 2 bases, and 6 bases lay outside the gene matches. The germline gives CDR1 SGHAT, CDR2 FQNNGV. The DNA of the CDR3 is TGTGCCAGCAGCTTATTAGCGGGAGGGCCTGGTGAGCAGTTCTTC. Encoded protein: CASSLLAGGPGEQFF.

The chain carries TRBV7-8 and TRBJ2-3; unclear D gene. Trimming left V 5 bases short and J 2 bases short, with 14 bases between. The CDR3 is 15 residues long. The germline V gene has CDR1 SGHVS and CDR2 FQNEAQ. CDR3: CASSLSGITTDTQYF. CDR3 nucleotides: TGTGCCAGCAGCCTGTCAGGAATTACCACAGATACGCAGTATTTT.

The V and J genes are TRBV29-1 and TRBJ1-3; D not certain. The CDR3 totals 13 residues. Germline assignment: CDR1 SQVTM and CDR2 ANQGSEA. V was shortened by 2 bases and J by 0 bases, with 5 bases between the two germline ends. The CDR3 sequence is CSVEKSSGNTIYF. In DNA form, the CDR3 reads TGCAGCGTTGAAAAAAGCTCTGGAAACACCATATATTTT.

About this clone: Other nucleotide sequences from this sample produce the same CDR3. This rearrangement joins TRBV5-1 to TRBJ2-1; D is unclear. Germline V lookup: CDR1 SGHRS, CDR2 YFSETQ. V was pared by 0 bases and J by 5 bases, with 6 bases between. The CDR3 is made up of 13 amino acids. The CDR3 spells CASSLVGNNEQFF. The CDR3 coding sequence is TGCGCCAGCAGCTTGGTAGGTAACAATGAGCAGTTCTTC.

The chain links TRBV5-1 to TRBJ2-3; 8 nucleotides align to TRBD1. The CDR3 spans 14 residues. Per germline, CDR1 SGHRS and CDR2 YFSETQ. Trimming at V came to 6 bases and at J to 0 bases, leaving 3 bases not matched to a gene. In DNA form, the CDR3 reads TGCGCCAGCACCAACAGGGGGAGCACAGATACGCAGTATTTT. It yields the protein CASTNRGSTDTQYF. The entire variable domain, with the rest obtained from reference TRBV5-1 and TRBJ2-3, is as follows: KAGVTQTPRYLIKTRGQQVTLSCSPISGHRSVSWYQQTPGQGLQFLFEYFSETQRNKGNFPGRFSGRQFSNSRSEMNVSTLELGDSALYLCASTNRGSTDTQYFGPGTRLTVL.

The rearrangement joins TRBV6-5 to TRBJ1-1; the match to TRBD1 covers 7 bases. J gave up 4 bases and V 5 bases, and 4 bases lay outside the gene matches. CDR3 length: 13 amino acids. Germline V lookup: CDR1 MNHEY, CDR2 SVGAGI. CDR3 amino acids: CASSPGTVTEAFF. For the CDR3, the DNA is TGTGCCAGCAGTCCCGGGACAGTCACTGAAGCTTTCTTT.